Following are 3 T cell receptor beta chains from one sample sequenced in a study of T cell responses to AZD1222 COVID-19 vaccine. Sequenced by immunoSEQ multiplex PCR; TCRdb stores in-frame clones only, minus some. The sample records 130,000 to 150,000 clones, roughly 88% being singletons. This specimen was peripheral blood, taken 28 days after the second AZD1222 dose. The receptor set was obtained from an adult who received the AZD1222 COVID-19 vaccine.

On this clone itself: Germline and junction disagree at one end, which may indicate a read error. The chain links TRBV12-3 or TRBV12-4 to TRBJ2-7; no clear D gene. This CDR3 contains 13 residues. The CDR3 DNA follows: TGTGCCAGCAGTTTATCACCTACGAGCACCCCCCACTTC. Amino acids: CASSLSPTSTPHF.

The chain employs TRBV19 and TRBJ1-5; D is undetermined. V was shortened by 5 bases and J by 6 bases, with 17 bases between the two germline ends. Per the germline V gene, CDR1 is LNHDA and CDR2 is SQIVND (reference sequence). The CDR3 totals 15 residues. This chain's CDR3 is CASSQEPVASQPQHF. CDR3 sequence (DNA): TGTGCCAGTAGTCAGGAGCCAGTCGCAAGTCAGCCCCAGCATTTT.

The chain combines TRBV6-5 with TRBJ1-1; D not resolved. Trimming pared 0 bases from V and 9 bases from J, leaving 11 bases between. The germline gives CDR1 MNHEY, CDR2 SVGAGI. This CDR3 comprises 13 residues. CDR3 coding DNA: TGTGCCAGCAGTTACTCGAACGTCCAGAAAGCTTTCTTT. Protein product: CASSYSNVQKAFF.